Below, 32 T cell receptor beta chains from the same sample are listed, as sequenced in a study of Ad26.COV2.S vaccination and SARS-CoV-2 variants. This table comes from immunoSEQ multiplex PCR, and its TCRdb copy is limited to in-frame clones, with some not included. This sample has approximately 400,000 clones, with 92% found just once. Sample: peripheral blood, taken after recovery from COVID-19. These receptors originate from a human donor who had recovered from COVID-19.

V and J are TRBV27 and TRBJ2-7; 7 bases map to TRBD1. CDR3 length: 13 amino acids. Unmatched junction bases numbered 10, after V lost 9 bases and J lost 5 bases. Per germline, CDR1 MNHEY and CDR2 SMNVEV (reference sequence). CDR3 loop: CASKDRMTHEQYF. The DNA of the CDR3 is TGTGCCAGTAAGGACAGGATGACCCACGAGCAGTACTTC.

This chain links TRBV27 with TRBJ1-2; D unclear. The ends were cut back, 5 bases at V and 3 bases at J, with 16 bases in the middle. Germline values: CDR1 MNHEY, CDR2 SMNVEV (reference sequence). This CDR3 comprises 15 residues. The CDR3 DNA is TGTGCCAGCAGTCCTCCGGGAGCTGGATACTATGGCTACACCTTC. As protein: CASSPPGAGYYGYTF.

The V and J genes are TRBV18 and TRBJ2-1; the match to TRBD2 covers 10 bases. Trimming at V came to 0 bases and at J to 4 bases, leaving 3 bases not matched to a gene. The V gene's germline CDR1 is KGHSH and CDR2 LQKENI. CDR3 length: 16 amino acids. The CDR3 loop is CASSPPSGGTYNEQFF. CDR3 DNA: TGTGCCAGCTCACCACCTAGCGGGGGGACATACAATGAGCAGTTCTTC.

V gene TRBV7-9 combines with J gene TRBJ1-1; D not certain. The germline V gene has CDR1 SEHNR and CDR2 FQNEAQ (reference sequence). The V end was cut by 2 bases, the J end by 6 bases, with 10 bases between. The CDR3 is 13 amino acids. CDR3: CASSLTAIAEAFF. CDR3 in DNA: TGTGCCAGCAGCTTAACTGCGATCGCTGAAGCTTTCTTT.

The CDR3: CASSHTTGAYNEQFF. For the CDR3, the DNA is TGCGCCAGCAGCCACACTACAGGGGCCTACAATGAGCAGTTCTTC. The gene calls are TRBV5-1 and TRBJ2-1, with 7 bases matching TRBD1. The trim removed 4 bases at V and 2 bases at J, leaving 6 bases unmatched. This CDR3 is built from 15 residues. CDR1 is SGHRS, CDR2 YFSETQ, per germline. Full variable domain (outside the CDR3, taken from reference TRBV5-1 and TRBJ2-1): KAGVTQTPRYLIKTRGQQVTLSCSPISGHRSVSWYQQTPGQGLQFLFEYFSETQRNKGNFPGRFSGRQFSNSRSEMNVSTLELGDSALYLCASSHTTGAYNEQFFGPGTRLTVL.

The chain combines TRBV12-5 with TRBJ2-5, with 7 bases fitting TRBD1. Trimming removed 1 base from V and 7 bases from J; junction bases left unmatched: 15. CDR1 and CDR2 (germline): LGHNT, FRNRAP. This CDR3 region has 17 residues. CDR3 sequence reads: CASGLATPGTADGTQYF. The CDR3, as DNA: TGTGCTAGTGGTTTGGCAACACCCGGGACAGCCGACGGGACCCAGTACTTC.

This clone occurred once. This rearrangement joins TRBV5-4 to TRBJ2-1, with 9 bases identical to TRBD2. CDR3 length: 15 residues. V was pared by 0 bases and J by 4 bases, with 2 bases of the junction left unmatched. The germline gives CDR1 SGHNT, CDR2 YYREEE (reference sequence). CDR3 DNA sequence: TGTGCCAGCAGCTTGGGGACTAGCGTATACAATGAGCAGTTCTTC. This encodes CASSLGTSVYNEQFF.

This chain uses TRBV6-2 or TRBV6-3 with TRBJ2-7; 7 bases line up with TRBD1. With V trimmed by 1 base and J by 3 bases, 0 bases remained unmatched. CDR3 size: 13 residues. Looked up from germline, CDR1 is MNHEY and CDR2 is SVGEGT. This chain's CDR3 is CASSYYRGYEQYF. CDR3 in DNA: TGTGCCAGCAGTTACTACAGGGGCTACGAGCAGTACTTC.

The J gene is TRBJ1-1, the V gene TRBV5-1, with a possible D match to TRBD1 (5 bases). V was clipped by 3 bases and J by 6 bases, with 15 bases between them. The CDR3 contains 14 residues. Germline CDR1 SGHRS, CDR2 YFSETQ. CDR3 region: CASSSVFGGAEAFF. In DNA form, the CDR3 reads TGCGCCAGCAGCTCCGTTTTCGGGGGTGCTGAAGCTTTCTTT.

The table lists this clone with a count of one. Additional DNA sequences in this sample encode the identical CDR3. The genes are TRBV7-9 and TRBJ2-1; D is unresolved. Germline CDR1 and CDR2: SEHNR and FQNEAQ (reference sequence). The CDR3 loop spans 11 amino acids. Trimming shortened V by 5 bases and J by 5 bases, and 4 bases separated the two germline ends. CDR3 in DNA: TGTGCCAGCAGCCTCGACAATGAGCAGTTCTTC. Its translation: CASSLDNEQFF.

The CDR3 loop reads CASSLPPGGPSYTF. The CDR3 bases are TGTGCCAGTAGTTTGCCCCCCGGGGGACCGAGCTACACCTTC. The chain is built from TRBV19 and TRBJ1-2; maybe TRBD1 (5 bases). Looked up from germline, CDR1 is LNHDA and CDR2 is SQIVND (reference sequence). The CDR3 totals 14 residues. V lost 5 bases to trimming and J lost 9 bases, with 19 bases between them. The variable domain in full, with the rest retrieved from reference TRBV19 and TRBJ1-2, is DGGITQSPKYLFRKEGQNVTLSCEQNLNHDAMYWYRQDPGQGLRLIYYSQIVNDFQKGDIAEGYSVSREKKESFPLTVTSAQKNPTAFYLCASSLPPGGPSYTFGSGTRLTVV.

V and J are TRBV5-1 and TRBJ2-7; 9 bases match TRBD2. CDR3 length: 16 residues. With 5 bases clipped from V and 0 bases from J, the junction kept 9 bases outside the gene matches. The V gene's germline CDR1 is SGHRS and CDR2 YFSETQ. CDR3 in amino acids: CASSWGGGGASYEQYF. In DNA, the CDR3 is TGCGCCAGCAGTTGGGGCGGCGGGGGGGCCTCCTACGAGCAGTACTTC. The full variable domain, in which reference TRBV5-1 and TRBJ2-7 provide the parts outside the CDR3, is KAGVTQTPRYLIKTRGQQVTLSCSPISGHRSVSWYQQTPGQGLQFLFEYFSETQRNKGNFPGRFSGRQFSNSRSEMNVSTLELGDSALYLCASSWGGGGASYEQYFGPGTRLTVT.

The chain joins TRBV25-1 to TRBJ1-6; 7 bases line up with TRBD1. V dropped 6 bases and J dropped 6; count of bases not matched to a gene: 5. This CDR3 has 14 residues. Looked up from germline, CDR1 is MGHDK and CDR2 is SYGVNS. The CDR3 is CASRTTGVNSPLHF. CDR3 sequence (DNA): TGTGCCAGCAGGACTACAGGGGTTAATTCACCCCTCCACTTT.

V and J are TRBV29-1 and TRBJ2-1; D is unresolved. This CDR3 contains 11 residues. With 3 bases removed from V and 10 bases from J, the gap between germline ends came to 10 bases. Looked up from germline, CDR1 is SQVTM and CDR2 is ANQGSEA. For the CDR3, the DNA is TGCAGCGTTGAGAATTTGGAGGAGCAGTTCTTC. It is translated as CSVENLEEQFF.

The chain has TRBV6-5 and TRBJ2-3; TRBD2 might be the D (6 bases). V was pared by 6 bases and J by 6 bases, with 16 bases between. The CDR3 is 14 amino acids. Germline CDR1 MNHEY, CDR2 SVGAGI. For the CDR3, the DNA is TGTGCCAGCAGGGAGGGCCCTGGGCGCGATACGCAGTATTTT. It specifies CASREGPGRDTQYF.

The chain couples TRBV5-1 to TRBJ1-1; 9 nucleotides line up with TRBD1. The trim removed 0 bases at V and 5 bases at J, leaving 8 bases unmatched. The CDR3 length is 16 residues. In germline, CDR1 is SGHRS, CDR2 YFSETQ. The CDR3 protein is CASSLGGGQGGTEAFF. The CDR3 DNA follows: TGCGCCAGCAGCTTGGGAGGGGGACAGGGAGGGACTGAAGCTTTCTTT. Supplemented by reference TRBV5-1 and TRBJ1-1, the full variable domain reads KAGVTQTPRYLIKTRGQQVTLSCSPISGHRSVSWYQQTPGQGLQFLFEYFSETQRNKGNFPGRFSGRQFSNSRSEMNVSTLELGDSALYLCASSLGGGQGGTEAFFGQGTRLTVV.

As to this clone: This same CDR3 is encoded by further DNA sequences in the sample. V is TRBV6-5 and J is TRBJ2-7; 7 positions agree with TRBD1. V was pared by 2 bases and J by 2 bases, with 3 bases of the junction left unmatched. The CDR3 has 14 amino acids. Germline assignment: CDR1 MNHEY and CDR2 SVGAGI. The CDR3 loop reads CASSYRQGAYEQYF. In nucleotides, the CDR3 is TGTGCCAGCAGTTACAGACAGGGAGCCTACGAGCAGTACTTC.

The V gene is TRBV19, the J gene TRBJ2-3, with 7 bases aligning to TRBD1. J gave up 1 base and V 7 bases, and 11 bases lay outside the gene matches. Germline loops: CDR1 LNHDA, CDR2 SQIVND (reference sequence). The CDR3 covers 16 residues. CDR3 amino acids: CASKPPGTARTDTQYF. The CDR3 DNA reads as TGTGCCAGTAAACCTCCCGGGACAGCCCGCACAGATACGCAGTATTTT. Using reference TRBV19 and TRBJ2-3 for the parts outside the CDR3, the full variable domain is DGGITQSPKYLFRKEGQNVTLSCEQNLNHDAMYWYRQDPGQGLRLIYYSQIVNDFQKGDIAEGYSVSREKKESFPLTVTSAQKNPTAFYLCASKPPGTARTDTQYFGPGTRLTVL.

The chain has TRBV15 and TRBJ2-3, with 10 bases identical to TRBD2. J was trimmed by 1 base and V by 8 bases; bases with no gene match: 6. CDR3 size: 15 residues. Germline V gives CDR1 LNHNV, CDR2 YYDKDF (reference sequence). DNA for the CDR3: TGTGCCACCGCTGATAGCGGGGGGCGCACAGATACGCAGTATTTT. It specifies CATADSGGRTDTQYF. Based on the CDR3 plus reference TRBV15 and TRBJ2-3, the full variable domain is DAMVIQNPRYQVTQFGKPVTLSCSQTLNHNVMYWYQQKSSQAPKLLFHYYDKDFNNEADTPDNFQSRRPNTSFCFLDIRSPGLGDTAMYLCATADSGGRTDTQYFGPGTRLTVL.

This sequence joins TRBV19 and TRBJ1-2; D may be TRBD1 (5 bases). Germline CDR1 reads LNHDA; CDR2 reads SQIVND (reference sequence). The CDR3 contains 17 residues. V lost 4 bases and J lost 8, with 26 bases in between. DNA for the CDR3: TGTGCCAGTAGTAGTCACTTTCGGGACGCAAAAATCGGGGGCTACACCTTC. Protein product: CASSSHFRDAKIGGYTF. Complete variable domain (other parts from reference TRBV19 and TRBJ1-2): DGGITQSPKYLFRKEGQNVTLSCEQNLNHDAMYWYRQDPGQGLRLIYYSQIVNDFQKGDIAEGYSVSREKKESFPLTVTSAQKNPTAFYLCASSSHFRDAKIGGYTFGSGTRLTVV.

DNA for the CDR3: TGCGCAGACAATGTGAGGGAACCCCTCTACGAGCAGTACTTC. The encoded protein is CADNVREPLYEQYF. The chain has TRBV4-1 and TRBJ2-7; possibly TRBD2 for D (5 bases). The CDR3 spans 14 residues. CDR1 and CDR2 (germline): MGHRA, YSYEKL.

The chain uses TRBV7-3 and TRBJ2-2, with unresolved D. The CDR3 consists of 13 residues. Trimming left V 5 bases short and J 1 base short, with 5 bases between. Germline V CDR1 and CDR2: SGHTA, FQGTGA. The CDR3 loop reads CASSPQNTGELFF. CDR3 DNA sequence: TGTGCCAGCAGCCCCCAGAACACCGGGGAGCTGTTTTTT.

This chain links TRBV11-2 with TRBJ2-1; 9 bases match TRBD2. This CDR3 has 16 residues. The junction had 5 bases not matched to a gene; V was cut back by 1 base and J by 4 bases. Per the germline V gene, CDR1 is SGHAT and CDR2 is FQNNGV. The CDR3 reads CASSLGLAGYYNEQFF. For the CDR3, the DNA is TGTGCCAGCAGCTTAGGTCTAGCGGGGTATTACAATGAGCAGTTCTTC.

The chain joins TRBV19 to TRBJ1-1; D might be TRBD1 (5 bases). Germline V lookup: CDR1 LNHDA, CDR2 SQIVND (reference sequence). The CDR3 runs 15 residues. Trimming removed 4 bases from V and 4 bases from J, with 16 bases in between. The CDR3, as DNA: TGTGCCAGTAGTACCCTGCCGAGGGGCAGCACTGAAGCTTTCTTT. Its translation: CASSTLPRGSTEAFF.

This clone is a singleton in its sample. The chain links TRBV5-5 to TRBJ2-7; perhaps TRBD2 as D (5 bases). This CDR3 has 14 residues. V shed 4 bases and J shed 0 bases, with 11 bases lying between them. Germline V CDR1 and CDR2: SGHKS, YYEKEE (reference sequence). CDR3 DNA: TGTGCCAGCAGCCGGACGGGGATCTCCTACGAGCAGTACTTC. It translates to CASSRTGISYEQYF.

This chain joins TRBV9 and TRBJ2-2; D is tentatively TRBD1 or TRBD2 (5 bases each). Germline values: CDR1 SGDLS, CDR2 YYNGEE. The V and J ends lost 0 bases and 7 bases respectively, with 7 bases between them. This CDR3 is 13 amino acids long. This CDR3 reads CASSVAGGGELFF. For the CDR3, the DNA is TGTGCCAGCAGCGTAGCTGGGGGCGGGGAGCTGTTTTTT.

CDR3 sequence (DNA): TGCGCCAGCAGCCAAAGGACTCAAGAGACCCAGTACTTC. Protein: CASSQRTQETQYF. The chain carries TRBV4-1 and TRBJ2-5, with a possible D match to TRBD2 (5 bases). V lost 2 bases and J 2 bases, leaving 6 bases between the germline ends. The CDR3 consists of 13 residues. Germline CDR1 is MGHRA and CDR2 is YSYEKL.

In this sample, this clone turned up once. The chain has TRBV27 and TRBJ1-6; D not certain. CDR1 is MNHEY and CDR2 is SMNVEV in the germline V gene (reference sequence). V was cut by 4 bases and J by 7 bases, with 11 bases left in between. The CDR3 extends over 14 amino acids. The CDR3 here is CASSYAGVNSPLHF. The CDR3 DNA reads TGTGCCAGCAGTTATGCAGGAGTCAATTCACCCCTCCACTTT.

CDR3 in amino acids: CASSGLGGRATNEQFF. In DNA, the CDR3 is TGTGCCAGCAGCGGTTTAGGTGGGCGGGCAACCAATGAGCAGTTCTTC. The gene calls are TRBV5-5 and TRBJ2-1; D is perhaps TRBD2 (5 bases). V was shortened by 4 bases and J by 6 bases, with 20 bases between the two germline ends. The CDR3 extends over 16 amino acids. The germline CDR1 and CDR2 sequences are SGHKS and YYEKEE (reference sequence).

For this clone: One junction end does not reproduce the germline sequence, and a read error may be involved. The chain uses TRBV28 and TRBJ2-1; 8 bases are a match to TRBD1. The CDR3 spans 15 residues. Germline CDR1 and CDR2: MDHEN and SYDVKM. The DNA for the CDR3 is TGTGCCAGCAATTTATGGACAGGGTCCTACAATGAGCAGTTCTTC. This gives the protein CASNLWTGSYNEQFF. Together with reference TRBV28 and TRBJ2-1, the CDR3 gives the full variable domain: DVKVTQSSRYLVKRTGEKVFLECVQDMDHENMFWYRQDPGLGLRLIYFSYDVKMKEKGDIPEGYSVSREKKERFSLILESASTNQTSMYLCASNLWTGSYNEQFFGPGTRLTVL.

The V call is TRBV11-3, the J call TRBJ2-7, with D perhaps being TRBD1 or TRBD2 (6 bases each). Germline CDR1 reads SGHNT; CDR2 reads YENEEA. The CDR3 has 17 amino acids. The V and J ends lost 4 bases and 0 bases respectively, with 19 bases between them. CDR3 sequence: CASSYAKWGASSYEQYF. CDR3 in DNA: TGTGCCAGCAGCTATGCCAAATGGGGGGCTAGCTCCTACGAGCAGTACTTC. The full variable domain, completed using reference TRBV11-3 and TRBJ2-7, is EAGVVQSPRYKIIEKKQPVAFWCNPISGHNTLYWYLQNLGQGPELLIRYENEEAVDDSQLPKDRFSAERLKGVDSTLKIQPAELGDSAVYLCASSYAKWGASSYEQYFGPGTRLTVT.

This chain uses TRBV20-1 with TRBJ2-1; 9 positions agree with TRBD1. With V trimmed by 3 bases and J by 7 bases, 10 bases remained unmatched. Germline lookup yields CDR1 DFQATT and CDR2 SNEGSKA (reference sequence). The CDR3 runs 15 residues. CDR3 sequence reads: CSASNLGQGPNEQFF. For the CDR3, the DNA is TGCAGTGCTAGTAACCTGGGACAGGGTCCGAATGAGCAGTTCTTC.